These T cell receptor beta chains were read from a single sample in a study of vaccination and CD4 T cells after COVID-19. TCRdb analysed the PCR reads with MiXCR anew, one entry per CDR3 protein. In the table there are 15,000 to 20,000 distinct CDR3 sequences, about 62% of which are singletons. The material was CD4+ T cells from blood, obtained before SARS-CoV-2 vaccination. These receptors all stem from a human donor who had recovered from COVID-19. Both conserved end residues are part of each CDR3. A D gene is named only where the DNA matches it firmly. The listing skips clone size in some rows; elsewhere it reads once, few, many or a size class.

CDR3nt,CDR3aa,abundance,j_gene,d_gene,len,v_gene
TGTGCCAGCAGCTCGGGTGGAGGGGCCGGCGGGGAGCTGTTTTTT,CASSSGGGAGGELFF,.,TRBJ2-2,.,15,TRBV5-4
TGTGCCAGCAGCCTAGGGGGCAGGGCCCCCATTCAGCCCCAGCATTTT,CASSLGGRAPIQPQHF,.,TRBJ1-5,TRBD1,16,TRBV7-8
TGTGCCAGCACTTTGAGTCGGGGTTTTGGCTACACCTTC,CASTLSRGFGYTF,few,TRBJ1-2,.,13,TRBV6-1
TGTGCCAGCAGGGCGACTAGTTTGGTGGACAATGAGCAGTTCTTC,CASRATSLVDNEQFF,.,TRBJ2-1,.,15,TRBV6-2/TRBV6-3
TGCAGTGCTAGGGCCCCGGCGGGACTTACCGAGACCCAGTACTTC,CSARAPAGLTETQYF,.,TRBJ2-5,.,15,TRBV20-1
TGTGCCAGCAGTTCCCAAAGCCTGACTAGCGTACTCTCCTACGAGCAGTACTTC,CASSSQSLTSVLSYEQYF,.,TRBJ2-7,TRBD2,18,TRBV12-3/TRBV12-4
TGTGCCAGCAGCTTAGCGCTGGGACATAGGAACACTGAAGCTTTCTTT,CASSLALGHRNTEAFF,.,TRBJ1-1,.,16,TRBV7-8
TGTGCCAGCAGTTACAAGGGGCAGAACACTGAAGCTTTCTTT,CASSYKGQNTEAFF,.,TRBJ1-1,.,14,TRBV6-5
TGCAGTGCTAGAGATAGTCGGTCTCCCCCTGGAAACACCATATATTTT,CSARDSRSPPGNTIYF,.,TRBJ1-3,.,16,TRBV20-1
TGTGCCAGCAGCTTCCCGGGAGTAGAGACCCAGTACTTC,CASSFPGVETQYF,once,TRBJ2-5,.,13,TRBV7-8
TGTGCCAGCAGTCCCGGGGCAAGAAATCAGCCCCAGCATTTT,CASSPGARNQPQHF,.,TRBJ1-5,.,14,TRBV28
TGTGCCAGCAGTTCCAGCGGGACTAGCACAGATACGCAGTATTTT,CASSSSGTSTDTQYF,.,TRBJ2-3,TRBD2,15,TRBV6-5
TGCGCCAGCAGCTTGGTGGCCGGGAGGGACTCCTACGAGCAGTACTTC,CASSLVAGRDSYEQYF,.,TRBJ2-7,TRBD2,16,TRBV5-1
TGTGCCAGCAGTAGGGGTGGGGATTTGGAGACCCAGTACTTC,CASSRGGDLETQYF,.,TRBJ2-5,.,14,TRBV25-1
TGTGCCAGCAGTCTTTACGAGCAGTACTTC,CASSLYEQYF,.,TRBJ2-7,.,10,TRBV25-1
TGTGCCAGTAGTAGAGTCAGTGGCAGGGGCGCCTATGGCTACACCTTC,CASSRVSGRGAYGYTF,.,TRBJ1-2,.,16,TRBV19
TGCAGTGTCAGGAGGGGAAACACTGAAGCTTTCTTT,CSVRRGNTEAFF,.,TRBJ1-1,.,12,TRBV20-1
TGTGCCAGCAGCCTCGGACAGGGGCGGAATTCACCCCTCCACTTT,CASSLGQGRNSPLHF,.,TRBJ1-6,TRBD1,15,TRBV11-2
TGTGCCAGCAGCCAACAGGGATACAATTCACCCCTCCACTTT,CASSQQGYNSPLHF,.,TRBJ1-6,.,14,TRBV7-2
TGTGCCAGCAGTTTATCAGACAGGGGCCTCTACGAGCAGTACTTC,CASSLSDRGLYEQYF,.,TRBJ2-7,TRBD1,15,TRBV28
TGTGCCAGCAGTAAGGACACACAAGAGACCCAGTACTTC,CASSKDTQETQYF,.,TRBJ2-5,.,13,TRBV27
TGTGCCAGCAGTCAAGGTGGGGGCGAGGGCAATCAGCCCCAGCATTTT,CASSQGGGEGNQPQHF,.,TRBJ1-5,.,16,TRBV4-2
TGTGCCAGCAGCGATAGCGGACTCTCCTACAATGAGCAGTTCTTC,CASSDSGLSYNEQFF,.,TRBJ2-1,.,15,TRBV11-3
TGTGCCAGCAGCTTAGGAGGGAGTAGGCAAGAGACCCAGTACTTC,CASSLGGSRQETQYF,once,TRBJ2-5,.,15,TRBV7-9
TGTGCCAGCAGTGACAAAGAAGGTTTTACGAGCAATCAGCCCCAGCATTTT,CASSDKEGFTSNQPQHF,.,TRBJ1-5,.,17,TRBV6-1
TGTGCCAGTAGTACTAGCGGGAGAGAGCAGTACTTC,CASSTSGREQYF,.,TRBJ2-7,TRBD2,12,TRBV19
TGCAGTGCTAAAGCGATAGCGGGGGGGAGCACAGATACGCAGTATTTT,CSAKAIAGGSTDTQYF,.,TRBJ2-3,TRBD2,16,TRBV20-1
TGTGCCAGCACCAGGGGTAGGACTAGCGGAGCGGGGCACACCGGGGAGCTGTTTTTT,CASTRGRTSGAGHTGELFF,.,TRBJ2-2,TRBD2,19,TRBV27
TGTGCCAGCAGCTCGAGCTCCTACGAGCAGTACTTC,CASSSSSYEQYF,once,TRBJ2-7,.,12,TRBV7-2
TGCAGTGCTAGAGCGGTACCAGCAAAGAACACCGGGGAGCTGTTTTTT,CSARAVPAKNTGELFF,few,TRBJ2-2,.,16,TRBV20-1
TGTGCCAGCAGCTGGCGGGGAAGCACAGATACGCAGTATTTT,CASSWRGSTDTQYF,few,TRBJ2-3,.,14,TRBV7-9
TGCGCCAGCAGCTTCCTAGCGGGAGCGGGGAATGAGCAGTTCTTC,CASSFLAGAGNEQFF,once,TRBJ2-1,TRBD2,15,TRBV5-1
TGCAGCGTCGACCTTGACAGGGGTGGGGCGGGAGGTTGGCAAGAGACCCAGTACTTC,CSVDLDRGGAGGWQETQYF,.,TRBJ2-5,.,19,TRBV29-1